This T cell receptor (beta chain) was captured in a study of shared clonotypes between healthy human individuals. Method: immunoSEQ multiplex PCR; TCRdb's copy keeps in-frame clones and lacks some. Among about 2.1 million clones listed, roughly 95% were seen once. Overall study results and limits: Naive subsets generally had larger estimated richness than memory subsets. Clonotypes that were shared across a handful of donors made up 4% to 6% of naive CD4 clonotypes.

Comment on this clone: No antigen is known for it.

CDR3 length: 17 amino acids. Per germline, CDR1 GTSNPN and CDR2 SVGIG (reference sequence). J lost 5 bases, V lost 2 bases, and 16 bases had no gene match. CD45RO negativity and positive selection for CCR7 defined naive CD8 cells, a population that excluded terminally differentiated effector memory CD45RA+ cells. The source material was naive CD8+ T cells from PBMCs. The chain links TRBV30 to TRBJ2-5; 8 bases agree with TRBD2. This clonotype originated in a man aged 18 to 35 in good health. Some clones in this sample may be carry-over from other donors' samples. The CDR3 spells CAWSLGGVRPGWETQYF. In nucleotides, the CDR3 is TGTGCCTGGAGTCTCGGGGGGGTGCGGCCCGGCTGGGAGACCCAGTACTTC.